One sample yielded the 16 T cell receptor beta chains listed below, sequenced in a study of vaccination and CD4 T cells after COVID-19 (dated 2022 in TCRdb). These receptors' targets are unknown. Reading the label with the study, this specimen's treatment or condition is: approximately nine-day PBMC culture with coronavirus spike peptide pools or control peptides (ViraFEST assay). Library construction relied on PCR. Reads for this sample came from an Illumina iSeq 100. TCR sequencing of DNA from cultured CD4+ T cells used the Oncomine TCR Beta short-read assay at the Johns Hopkins FTIC core. The public sequencing data were trimmed at Q25 with fastp and processed into clonotypes with MiXCR by TCRdb, which kept only in-frame beta chains. When rows share a CDR3 protein, they turn into one entry using the most common DNA and genes. The sample table holds about 3,900 distinct CDR3 sequences, of which 15% to 20% were seen once. 21% of the sample comes from the top ten.

The material sequenced was CD4+ T cells from blood, cultured in vitro. Receptors originate from a human donor who had recovered from COVID-19.

This chain connects TRBV30 to TRBJ2-7; D unclear. This CDR3 comprises 11 residues. The germline V gene has CDR1 GTSNPN and CDR2 SVGIG (reference sequence). Trimming removed 1 base at V and 4 bases at J, with 5 bases between. The CDR3 region is CAWSGQYEQYF. DNA for the CDR3: TGTGCCTGGAGTGGGCAATACGAGCAGTACTTC. Complete variable domain (other parts from reference TRBV30 and TRBJ2-7): SQTIHQWPATLVQPVGSPLSLECTVEGTSNPNLYWYRQAAGRGLQLLFYSVGIGQISSEVPQNLSASRPQDRQFILSSKKLLLSDSGFYLCAWSGQYEQYFGPGTRLTVT.

This clonotype is labeled medium-sized (0.01 to 0.1%). V gene TRBV28 combines with J gene TRBJ2-5, with D perhaps TRBD1 or TRBD2 (5 bases each). Trimming removed 3 bases at V and 2 bases at J, with 16 bases between. Germline V gene sequence: CDR1 MDHEN, CDR2 SYDVKM. The CDR3 spans 16 residues. The CDR3 DNA follows: TGTGCCAGCAGTTTTAGGGGCCGAGGGGTACAAGAGACCCAGTACTTC. Amino acid sequence: CASSFRGRGVQETQYF.

This clonotype qualifies as medium-sized (0.01 to 0.1%). The rearrangement joins TRBV5-1 to TRBJ2-5; TRBD2 agrees at 13 bases. The germline V gene encodes CDR1 SGHRS and CDR2 YFSETQ. This CDR3 has 16 residues. The trim removed 7 bases at V and 2 bases at J, leaving 8 bases unmatched. CDR3 coding DNA: TGCGCCAGCGATCGGACTAGCGGGGGACTTCAAGAGACCCAGTACTTC. Protein sequence: CASDRTSGGLQETQYF.

Within the sample, this clonotype is medium-sized. The chain joins TRBV6-1 to TRBJ2-5; D remains ambiguous. V was pared by 10 bases and J by 4 bases, with 25 bases between. CDR3 size: 16 residues. Germline loops: CDR1 MNHNS, CDR2 SASEGT. DNA of the CDR3: TGTGCCACCGACTTTCAGACCCACCCCGGGCGAGAGACCCAGTACTTC. It translates to CATDFQTHPGRETQYF.

This clonotype came up a few times. This chain uses TRBV12-3 or TRBV12-4 with TRBJ2-2; D uncertain. This CDR3 contains 13 residues. V dropped 2 bases and J dropped 5 bases, with 6 bases sitting between them. The DNA of the CDR3 is TGTGCCAGCAGTTTACTCATTACCGGGGAGCTGTTTTTT. Protein product: CASSLLITGELFF.

The chain recombines TRBV12-3 or TRBV12-4 with TRBJ1-1; D is unresolved. Deletions cut 2 bases from V and 6 bases from J, with 10 bases between. The CDR3 runs 13 residues. CDR3 coding DNA: TGTGCCAGCAGTTTAAGCAGAGCCTCTGAAGCTTTCTTT. This translates into CASSLSRASEAFF.

The chain links TRBV5-8 to TRBJ2-5; TRBD1 matches 7 bases. The J segment lost 1 base and the V segment lost 4 bases, leaving 4 bases of the junction unmatched. This CDR3 comprises 14 residues. Germline CDR1 SGHTS, CDR2 YDEGEE. DNA of the CDR3: TGTGCCAGCAGCCCGGGGACAGCCCAAGAGACCCAGTACTTC. Amino acid sequence: CASSPGTAQETQYF.

This clonotype came up a few times. V and J are TRBV11-1 and TRBJ1-6; 8 bases match TRBD1. The CDR3 consists of 15 residues. The germline gives CDR1 SGHAT, CDR2 FQDESV (reference sequence). V was clipped by 4 bases and J by 6 bases; unmatched bases: 5. CDR3 protein: CASSSIGQGNSPLHF. For the CDR3, the DNA is TGTGCCAGCAGCTCCATCGGACAGGGTAATTCACCCCTCCACTTT.

This clonotype is classed as medium-sized (0.01 to 0.1%). The rearrangement links TRBV20-1 to TRBJ1-2; D uncertain. The CDR3 totals 12 residues. CDR1 is DFQATT, CDR2 SNEGSKA, per germline (reference sequence). V was shortened by 7 bases and J by 8 bases, with 17 bases between the two germline ends. In DNA form, the CDR3 reads TGCAGTGGTTCTGGGGAGGGCATGGGCTACACCTTC. Protein: CSGSGEGMGYTF.

The chain is built from TRBV6-2 or TRBV6-3 and TRBJ1-2, with TRBD1 matching over 9 bases. Germline CDR1 reads MNHEY; CDR2 reads SVGEGT. The CDR3 is 15 amino acids. Germline trimming cut 6 bases from V and 2 bases from J; bases unmatched to any gene: 7. The CDR3 region is CASSHAGTGNYGYTF. CDR3 nucleotides: TGTGCCAGCAGCCACGCCGGGACAGGGAACTATGGCTACACCTTC.

The CDR3 coding sequence is TGTGCCAGCAGTCCCCTAGCCCCGAACACCGGGGAGCTGTTTTTT. Translating gives CASSPLAPNTGELFF. This chain connects TRBV12-3 or TRBV12-4 to TRBJ2-2; D may be TRBD2 (5 bases). V was clipped by 5 bases and J by 0 bases, with 10 bases between them. The CDR3 spans 15 residues.

A few counts support this clonotype. This chain joins TRBV12-3 or TRBV12-4 and TRBJ1-2; maybe TRBD1 (6 bases). Trimming pared 5 bases from V and 8 bases from J, leaving 15 bases between. The CDR3 spans 13 residues. The CDR3 coding sequence is TGTGCCAGCAGTAATGGACAGCGGGGCGGCTACACCTTC. Translating gives CASSNGQRGGYTF.

This clonotype is hyperexpanded by share. The V and J genes are TRBV6-5 and TRBJ1-1, with 7 nucleotides matching TRBD1. Per the germline V gene, CDR1 is MNHEY and CDR2 is SVGAGI. This CDR3 comprises 14 residues. V gave up 2 bases and J gave up 5 bases; unmatched junction bases: 5. This CDR3 reads CASSYNRGLTEAFF. CDR3 bases: TGTGCCAGCAGTTACAACAGGGGATTGACTGAAGCTTTCTTT.

This clonotype was seen a handful of times. The rearrangement links TRBV7-2 to TRBJ1-3; D is perhaps TRBD1 (5 bases). Between the trimmed V and J ends, which lost 5 bases and 0 bases, there was a span of 14 bases. CDR3 size: 16 residues. Germline V gene data show CDR1 as SGHTA and CDR2 as FQGNSA. CDR3 residues: CASSVRDGTSGNTIYF. DNA for the CDR3: TGTGCCAGCAGCGTACGGGACGGTACCTCTGGAAACACCATATATTTT.

This clonotype occurred a few times. The J gene is TRBJ2-3, the V gene TRBV7-9; TRBD2 aligns across 10 bases. V was clipped by 3 bases and J by 3 bases; unmatched bases: 6. The CDR3 spans 16 residues. CDR1 SEHNR and CDR2 FQNEAQ come from the germline V gene (reference sequence). The DNA for the CDR3 is TGTGCCAGCAGCTTTCCGTTAGCGGGGGGTACAGATACGCAGTATTTT. It encodes CASSFPLAGGTDTQYF.

This sequence joins TRBV19 and TRBJ1-5; 8 bases are shared with TRBD1. CDR3 size: 14 residues. Germline CDR1 and CDR2: LNHDA and SQIVND (reference sequence). V trimming: 5 bases; J trimming: 5 bases; junction bases outside the gene matches: 5. The CDR3 loop is CASSQQGGDQPQHF. The DNA of the CDR3 is TGTGCCAGTAGTCAACAGGGGGGGGATCAGCCCCAGCATTTT.